The TCR beta chain described here comes from a study of OX40 agonist ivuxolimab in advanced cancers. About the research overall: Of mixed ages from about 23 to 79 and averaging around 60 years, the group was roughly 85% male. Findings and caveats of the study: CD8+ T cells (on average) carried more expanded clones than CD4+ T cells.

Some clones are missing from TCRdb's copy, which holds only in-frame ones; the method was immunoSEQ multiplex PCR. Of about 22,000 clones in the sample, about 88% were seen once. About this clone itself: Its antigen is unknown.

The sequenced sample was CD4+ or CD8+ T cells sorted from blood, obtained in a trial of the OX40 agonist ivuxolimab. This TCR derives from an adult with an advanced solid tumor such as melanoma, head and neck, liver or kidney cancer.

The CDR3 spells CASSLAFPGGGTDYEQYF. DNA for the CDR3: TGTGCCAGCAGCTTAGCGTTCCCGGGCGGGGGCACGGACTACGAGCAGTACTTC. The rearrangement links TRBV7-9 to TRBJ2-7; D might be TRBD2 (7 bases). Looked up from germline, CDR1 is SEHNR and CDR2 is FQNEAQ (reference sequence). CDR3 size: 18 residues. The V end lost 0 bases, the J end lost 3 bases, and 21 bases lay between the germline ends. The whole variable domain, remainder taken from reference TRBV7-9 and TRBJ2-7, is DTGVSQNPRHKITKRGQNVTFRCDPISEHNRLYWYRQTLGQGPEFLTYFQNEAQLEKSRLLSDRFSAERPKGSFSTLEIQRTEQGDSAMYLCASSLAFPGGGTDYEQYFGPGTRLTVT.